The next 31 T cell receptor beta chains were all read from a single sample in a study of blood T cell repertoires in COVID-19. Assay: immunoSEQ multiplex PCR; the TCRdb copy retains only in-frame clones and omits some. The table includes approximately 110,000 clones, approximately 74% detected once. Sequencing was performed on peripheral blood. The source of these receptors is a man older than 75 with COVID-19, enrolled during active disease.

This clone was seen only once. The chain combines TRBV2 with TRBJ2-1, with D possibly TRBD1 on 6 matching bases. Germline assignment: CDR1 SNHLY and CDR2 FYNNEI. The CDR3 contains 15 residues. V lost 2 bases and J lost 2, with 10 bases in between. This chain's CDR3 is CASSEQGTTYNEQFF. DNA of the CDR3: TGTGCCAGCAGTGAACAGGGGACCACCTACAATGAGCAGTTCTTC. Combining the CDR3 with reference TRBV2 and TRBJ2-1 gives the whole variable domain EPEVTQTPSHQVTQMGQEVILRCVPISNHLYFYWYRQILGQKVEFLVSFYNNEISEKSEIFDDQFSVERPDGSNFTLKIRSTKLEDSAMYFCASSEQGTTYNEQFFGPGTRLTVL.

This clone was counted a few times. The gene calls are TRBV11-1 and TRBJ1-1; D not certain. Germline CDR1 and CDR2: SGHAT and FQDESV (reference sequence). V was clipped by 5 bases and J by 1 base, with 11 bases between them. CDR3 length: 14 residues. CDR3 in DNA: TGTGCCAGCAGCCGCACAACAGCGAACACTGAAGCTTTCTTT. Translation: CASSRTTANTEAFF.

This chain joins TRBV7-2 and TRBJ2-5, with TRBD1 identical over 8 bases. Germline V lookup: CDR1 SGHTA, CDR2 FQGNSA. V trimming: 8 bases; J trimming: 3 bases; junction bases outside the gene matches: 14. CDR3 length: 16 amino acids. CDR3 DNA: TGTGCCAGCGGCAGGGGGGACAGGTGGGGAGAAGAGACCCAGTACTTC. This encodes CASGRGDRWGEETQYF. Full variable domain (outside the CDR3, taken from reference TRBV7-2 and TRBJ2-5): GAGVSQSPSNKVTEKGKDVELRCDPISGHTALYWYRQSLGQGLEFLIYFQGNSAPDKSGLPSDRFSAERTGGSVSTLTIQRTQQEDSAVYLCASGRGDRWGEETQYFGPGTRLLVL.

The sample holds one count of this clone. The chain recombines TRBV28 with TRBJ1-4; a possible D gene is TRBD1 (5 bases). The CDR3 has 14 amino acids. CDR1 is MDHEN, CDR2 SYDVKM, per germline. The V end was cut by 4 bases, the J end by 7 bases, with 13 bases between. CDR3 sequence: CASSYRLGPEKLFF. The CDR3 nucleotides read TGTGCCAGCAGTTACCGCCTGGGGCCTGAAAAACTGTTTTTT.

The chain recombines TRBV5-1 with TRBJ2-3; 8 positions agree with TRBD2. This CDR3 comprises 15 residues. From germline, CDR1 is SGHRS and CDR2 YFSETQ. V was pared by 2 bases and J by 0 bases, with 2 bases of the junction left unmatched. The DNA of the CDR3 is TGCGCCAGCAGCTTTAGCGGGGACAGCACAGATACGCAGTATTTT. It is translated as CASSFSGDSTDTQYF. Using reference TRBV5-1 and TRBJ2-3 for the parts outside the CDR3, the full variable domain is KAGVTQTPRYLIKTRGQQVTLSCSPISGHRSVSWYQQTPGQGLQFLFEYFSETQRNKGNFPGRFSGRQFSNSRSEMNVSTLELGDSALYLCASSFSGDSTDTQYFGPGTRLTVL.

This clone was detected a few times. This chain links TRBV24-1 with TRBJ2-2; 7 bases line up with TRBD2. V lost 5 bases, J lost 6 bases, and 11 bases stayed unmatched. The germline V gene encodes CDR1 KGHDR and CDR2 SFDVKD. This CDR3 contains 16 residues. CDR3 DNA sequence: TGTGCCACCAGTGCGGCGGGAGCCGGACTCCCCGGGGAGCTGTTTTTT. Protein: CATSAAGAGLPGELFF.

The chain's CDR3 is CASSLRYSGANVLTF. The CDR3 nucleotides are TGTGCCAGCAGCCTTCGTTACTCTGGGGCCAACGTCCTGACTTTC. V is TRBV3-1 (or the pseudogene TRBV3-2) and J is TRBJ2-6; D gene unclear. Germline values: CDR1 LGHDT, CDR2 YNNKEL (reference sequence). This CDR3 contains 15 residues. Between the trimmed V and J ends, which lost 4 bases and 0 bases, there was a span of 7 bases.

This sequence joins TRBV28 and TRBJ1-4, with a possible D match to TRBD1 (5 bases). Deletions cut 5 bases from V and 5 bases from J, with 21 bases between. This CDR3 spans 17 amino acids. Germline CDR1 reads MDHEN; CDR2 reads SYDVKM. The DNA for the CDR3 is TGTGCCAGCAGTCCCTCCCTCTTTTGGGGGGGGAATGAAAAACTGTTTTTT. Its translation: CASSPSLFWGGNEKLFF.

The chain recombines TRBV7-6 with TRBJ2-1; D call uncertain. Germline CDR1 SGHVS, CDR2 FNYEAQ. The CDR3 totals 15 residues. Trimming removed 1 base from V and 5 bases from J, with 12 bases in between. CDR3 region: CASSLGLGVDNEQFF. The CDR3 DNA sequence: TGTGCCAGCAGCTTAGGGCTAGGAGTCGACAATGAGCAGTTCTTC.

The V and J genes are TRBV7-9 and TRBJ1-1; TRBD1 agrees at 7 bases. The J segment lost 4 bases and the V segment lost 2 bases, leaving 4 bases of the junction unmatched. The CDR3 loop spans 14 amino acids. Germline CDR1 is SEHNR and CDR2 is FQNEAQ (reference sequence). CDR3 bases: TGTGCCAGCAGCTTAAAGGGGGCAGGCACTGAAGCTTTCTTT. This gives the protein CASSLKGAGTEAFF.

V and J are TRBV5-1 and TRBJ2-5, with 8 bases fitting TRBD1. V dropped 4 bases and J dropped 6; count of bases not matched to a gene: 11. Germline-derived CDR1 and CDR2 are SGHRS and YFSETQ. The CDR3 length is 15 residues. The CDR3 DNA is TGCGCCAGCAGCGGGGGTGCGGACAGGGTTCAGACCCAGTACTTC. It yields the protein CASSGGADRVQTQYF. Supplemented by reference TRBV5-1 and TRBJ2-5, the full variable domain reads KAGVTQTPRYLIKTRGQQVTLSCSPISGHRSVSWYQQTPGQGLQFLFEYFSETQRNKGNFPGRFSGRQFSNSRSEMNVSTLELGDSALYLCASSGGADRVQTQYFGPGTRLLVL.

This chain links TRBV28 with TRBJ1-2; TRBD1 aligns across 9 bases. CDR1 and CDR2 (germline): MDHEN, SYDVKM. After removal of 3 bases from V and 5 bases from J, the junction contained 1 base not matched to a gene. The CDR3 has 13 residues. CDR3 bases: TGTGCCAGCAGTTTGGGGACAGGGTATGGCTACACCTTC. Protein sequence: CASSLGTGYGYTF.

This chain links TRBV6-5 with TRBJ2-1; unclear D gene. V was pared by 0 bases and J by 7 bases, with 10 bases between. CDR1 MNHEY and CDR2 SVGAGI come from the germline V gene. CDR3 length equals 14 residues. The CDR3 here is CASSYSLEYNEQFF. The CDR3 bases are TGTGCCAGCAGTTACTCGTTAGAGTATAATGAGCAGTTCTTC.

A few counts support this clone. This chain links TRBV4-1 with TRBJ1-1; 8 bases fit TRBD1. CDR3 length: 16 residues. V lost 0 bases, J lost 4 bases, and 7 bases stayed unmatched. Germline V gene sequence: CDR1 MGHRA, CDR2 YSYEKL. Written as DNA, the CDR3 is TGCGCCAGCAGCCAAGAAGCAGGGGGCGGGATCACTGAAGCTTTCTTT. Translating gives CASSQEAGGGITEAFF.

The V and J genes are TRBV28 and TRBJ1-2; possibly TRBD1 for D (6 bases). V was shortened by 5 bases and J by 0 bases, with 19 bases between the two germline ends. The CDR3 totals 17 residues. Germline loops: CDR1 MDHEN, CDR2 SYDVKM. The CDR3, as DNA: TGTGCCAGCAGTCTAACAGGGTTTTCCGTCGCTAACTATGGCTACACCTTC. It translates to CASSLTGFSVANYGYTF.

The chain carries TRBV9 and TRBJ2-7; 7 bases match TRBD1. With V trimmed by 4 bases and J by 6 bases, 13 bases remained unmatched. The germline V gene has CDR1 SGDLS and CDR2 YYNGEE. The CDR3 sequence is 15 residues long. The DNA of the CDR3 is TGTGCCAGCAGCCCCGGCTTACAGGGGATAGGCGAGCAGTACTTC. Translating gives CASSPGLQGIGEQYF.

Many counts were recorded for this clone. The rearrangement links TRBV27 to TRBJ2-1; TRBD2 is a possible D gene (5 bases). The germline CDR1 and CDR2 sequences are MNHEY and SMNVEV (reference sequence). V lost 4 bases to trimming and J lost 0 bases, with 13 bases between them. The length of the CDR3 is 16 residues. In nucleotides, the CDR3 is TGTGCCAGCAGTTCCCAGCGGCCAAGCTCCTACAATGAGCAGTTCTTC. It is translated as CASSSQRPSSYNEQFF.

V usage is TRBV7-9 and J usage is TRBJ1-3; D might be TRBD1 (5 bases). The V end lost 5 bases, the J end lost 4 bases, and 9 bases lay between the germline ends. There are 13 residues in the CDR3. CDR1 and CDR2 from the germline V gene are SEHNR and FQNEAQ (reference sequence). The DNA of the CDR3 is TGTGCCAGCAGCACTACAGGAGGAAACACCATATATTTT. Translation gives CASSTTGGNTIYF.

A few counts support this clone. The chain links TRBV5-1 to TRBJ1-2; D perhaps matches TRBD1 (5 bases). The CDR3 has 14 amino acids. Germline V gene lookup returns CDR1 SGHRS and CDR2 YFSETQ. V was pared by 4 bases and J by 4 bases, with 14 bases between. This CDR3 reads CASSPGGASYGYTF. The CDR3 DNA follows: TGCGCCAGCAGCCCGGGAGGGGCTAGCTATGGCTACACCTTC.

CDR3: CASTGTPNTGELFF. CDR3 sequence (DNA): TGCGCCAGCACCGGGACTCCGAACACCGGGGAGCTGTTTTTT. This rearrangement joins TRBV5-1 to TRBJ2-2, with D possibly matching TRBD2 (6 bases). The CDR3 is 14 amino acids. The ends were cut back, 6 bases at V and 0 bases at J, with 9 bases in the middle. Looked up from germline, CDR1 is SGHRS and CDR2 is YFSETQ.

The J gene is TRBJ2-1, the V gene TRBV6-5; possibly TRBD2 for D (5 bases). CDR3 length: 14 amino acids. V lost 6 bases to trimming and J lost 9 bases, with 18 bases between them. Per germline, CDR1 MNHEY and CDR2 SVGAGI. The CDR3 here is CASSLRTRMAEQFF. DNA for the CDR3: TGTGCCAGCAGCCTGCGGACTCGAATGGCTGAGCAGTTCTTC.

CDR3 nucleotide sequence: TGTGCCAGCCGAGCGGACTACGAGCAGTACTTC. As protein: CASRADYEQYF. The V call is TRBV7-2, the J call TRBJ2-7, with D tentatively TRBD2 (5 bases). The germline V gene encodes CDR1 SGHTA and CDR2 FQGNSA. V was trimmed by 8 bases and J by 3 bases, leaving 8 bases between them. The CDR3 is made up of 11 amino acids.

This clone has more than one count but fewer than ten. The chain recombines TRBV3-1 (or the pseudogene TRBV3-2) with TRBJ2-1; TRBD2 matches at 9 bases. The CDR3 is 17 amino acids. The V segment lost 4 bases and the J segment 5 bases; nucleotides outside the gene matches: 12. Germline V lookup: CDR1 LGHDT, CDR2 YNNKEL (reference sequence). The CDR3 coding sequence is TGTGCCAGCAGCCGTAGTCTCCTAGCGGGAAGAAACAATGAGCAGTTCTTC. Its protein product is CASSRSLLAGRNNEQFF.

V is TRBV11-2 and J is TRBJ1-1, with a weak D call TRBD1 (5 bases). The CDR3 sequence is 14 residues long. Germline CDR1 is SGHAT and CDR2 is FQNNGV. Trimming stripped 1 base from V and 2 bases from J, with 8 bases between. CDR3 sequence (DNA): TGTGCCAGCAGCTTAGGGACAACCAACACTGAAGCTTTCTTT. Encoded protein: CASSLGTTNTEAFF.

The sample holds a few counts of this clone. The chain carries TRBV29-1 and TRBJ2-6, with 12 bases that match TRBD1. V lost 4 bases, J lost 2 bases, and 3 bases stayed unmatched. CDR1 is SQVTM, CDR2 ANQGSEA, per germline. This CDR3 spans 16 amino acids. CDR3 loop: CSVVGTGGAGANVLTF. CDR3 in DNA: TGCAGCGTTGTTGGGACAGGGGGCGCTGGGGCCAACGTCCTGACTTTC.

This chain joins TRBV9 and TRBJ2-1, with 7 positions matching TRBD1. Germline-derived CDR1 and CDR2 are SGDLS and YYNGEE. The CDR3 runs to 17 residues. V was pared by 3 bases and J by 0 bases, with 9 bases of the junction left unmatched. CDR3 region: CASSATGVISSYNEQFF. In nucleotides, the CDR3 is TGTGCCAGCAGCGCAACAGGGGTCATAAGCTCCTACAATGAGCAGTTCTTC.

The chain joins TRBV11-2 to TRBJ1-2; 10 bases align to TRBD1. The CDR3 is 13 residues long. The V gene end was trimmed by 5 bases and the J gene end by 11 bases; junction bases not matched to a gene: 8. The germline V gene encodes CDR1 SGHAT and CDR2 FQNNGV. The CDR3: CASSEGTGEYYTF. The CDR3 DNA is TGTGCCAGCAGCGAAGGGACAGGGGAGTATTACACCTTC.

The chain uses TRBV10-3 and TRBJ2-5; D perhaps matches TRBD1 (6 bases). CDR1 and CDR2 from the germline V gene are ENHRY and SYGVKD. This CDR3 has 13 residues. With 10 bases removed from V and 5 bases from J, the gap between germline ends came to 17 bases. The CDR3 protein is CATAKGDEETQYF. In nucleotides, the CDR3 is TGTGCCACTGCGAAGGGGGATGAGGAGACCCAGTACTTC.

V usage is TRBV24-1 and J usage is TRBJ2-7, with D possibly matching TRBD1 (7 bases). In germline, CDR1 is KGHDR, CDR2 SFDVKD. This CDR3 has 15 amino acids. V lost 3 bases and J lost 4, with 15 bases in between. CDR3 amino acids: CATSDPQGGKYEQYF. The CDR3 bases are TGTGCCACCAGTGATCCCCAGGGGGGCAAGTACGAGCAGTACTTC.

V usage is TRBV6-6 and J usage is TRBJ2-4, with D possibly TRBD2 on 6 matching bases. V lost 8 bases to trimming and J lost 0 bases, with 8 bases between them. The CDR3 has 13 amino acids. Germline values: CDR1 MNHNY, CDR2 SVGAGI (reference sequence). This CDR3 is CASQEGAKNIQYF. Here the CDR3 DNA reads TGTGCCAGCCAGGAGGGAGCCAAAAACATTCAGTACTTC.

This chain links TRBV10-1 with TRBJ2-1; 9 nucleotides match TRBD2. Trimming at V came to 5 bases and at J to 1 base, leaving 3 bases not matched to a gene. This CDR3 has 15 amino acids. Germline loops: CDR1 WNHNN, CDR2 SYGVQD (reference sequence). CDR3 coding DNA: TGCGCCAGCAGTTTAGCGGGAGAGTCCTACAATGAGCAGTTCTTC. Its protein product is CASSLAGESYNEQFF.